Following are 8 T cell receptor beta chains from one sample sequenced in a study of Graves' ophthalmopathy and Graves' hyperthyroidism. Using RNA transcripts, the TCR beta CDR3 regions were amplified. In the first round, RT-PCR was carried out with HTBI primers, and a multiplex PCR formed the second round. Via MiXCR, TCRdb re-called the multiplex PCR reads, giving one row per CDR3 protein. Among some 390,000 distinct CDR3 sequences, 15% to 20% were seen once, and the ten largest hold roughly 1.4%. Sequenced material: peripheral blood. These receptors all come from a woman aged 18-29 years with Graves' ophthalmopathy.

Many counts were recorded for this clonotype. The chain couples TRBV9 to TRBJ1-6; no clear D. The CDR3 is 16 residues long. Per the germline V gene, CDR1 is SGDLS and CDR2 is YYNGEE. The V end was cut by 4 bases, the J end by 0 bases, with 11 bases between. CDR3 bases: TGTGCCAGCAGCACCTTGGAGAGCTCCTATAATTCACCCCTCCACTTT. Its translation: CASSTLESSYNSPLHF. Together with reference TRBV9 and TRBJ1-6, the CDR3 gives the full variable domain: DSGVTQTPKHLITATGQRVTLRCSPRSGDLSVYWYQQSLDQGLQFLIQYYNGEERAKGNILERFSAQQFPDLHSELNLSSLELGDSALYFCASSTLESSYNSPLHFGNGTRLTVT.

This clonotype was seen ten or more times. V gene TRBV7-8 combines with J gene TRBJ1-6, with a tentative D call TRBD1 (6 bases). The CDR3 runs 15 residues. Trimming pared 4 bases from V and 8 bases from J, leaving 15 bases between. CDR1 and CDR2 from the germline V gene are SGHVS and FQNEAQ. The CDR3 protein is CASSSSRTDYSPLHF. The CDR3 region has the DNA TGTGCCAGCAGCTCCTCTAGGACAGATTATTCACCCCTCCACTTT.

The rearrangement links TRBV5-8 to TRBJ2-4; D remains ambiguous. Germline V lookup: CDR1 SGHTS, CDR2 YDEGEE. The CDR3 covers 14 residues. V shed 4 bases and J shed 0 bases, with 8 bases lying between them. The CDR3 is CASSGRGAKNIQYF. In DNA, the CDR3 is TGTGCCAGCAGCGGTAGAGGAGCCAAAAACATTCAGTACTTC.

At least ten counts were recorded for this clonotype. The rearrangement links TRBV7-9 to TRBJ2-5, with D possibly called TRBD1 or TRBD2 (5 bases each). CDR3 length equals 14 residues. Between the trimmed V and J ends, which lost 5 bases and 5 bases, there was a span of 15 bases. Germline CDR1 is SEHNR and CDR2 is FQNEAQ (reference sequence). CDR3 amino acids: CASSPTGPAETQYF. The CDR3 bases are TGTGCCAGCAGCCCTACGGGGCCGGCCGAGACCCAGTACTTC.

The chain is built from TRBV2 and TRBJ1-1, with 7 bases fitting TRBD1. V dropped 6 bases and J dropped 9; count of bases not matched to a gene: 13. CDR1 is SNHLY and CDR2 is FYNNEI in the germline V gene. CDR3 length: 14 residues. CDR3 nucleotide sequence: TGTGCCAGCAGCGACAGGGTGACAAATCAAAAAGCTTTCTTT. Its translation is CASSDRVTNQKAFF.

This clonotype has ten or more counts. The V and J genes are TRBV4-1 and TRBJ2-5; 8 bases agree with TRBD1. Germline V gene sequence: CDR1 MGHRA, CDR2 YSYEKL. Germline trimming cut 1 base from V and 5 bases from J; bases unmatched to any gene: 12. CDR3 length equals 17 residues. The DNA for the CDR3 is TGCGCCAGCAGCCAAGCTAACCTCGGGACAGGCGGGGAGACCCAGTACTTC. Residues: CASSQANLGTGGETQYF.

The V and J genes are TRBV6-2 or TRBV6-3 and TRBJ2-7, with a weak D call TRBD1 (6 bases). Germline-derived CDR1 and CDR2 are MNHEY and SVGEGT. Trimming shortened V by 0 bases and J by 0 bases, and 18 bases separated the two germline ends. This CDR3 comprises 18 residues. The CDR3 region is CASSYSYRLTGNSYEQYF. The CDR3 DNA follows: TGTGCCAGCAGTTACTCTTATAGGTTGACAGGCAACTCCTACGAGCAGTACTTC.

This clonotype was seen many times. The junction departs from germline at one end; a sequencing error may be responsible. This chain uses TRBV5-5 with TRBJ2-7; 10 nucleotides agree with TRBD1. CDR3 length equals 15 residues. Germline CDR1 is SGHKS and CDR2 is YYEKEE (reference sequence). The CDR3 coding sequence is TGTGCCAGCAGTTTGGGACAGGGGAATTTCTACGAGCAGTACTTC. It translates to CASSLGQGNFYEQYF.